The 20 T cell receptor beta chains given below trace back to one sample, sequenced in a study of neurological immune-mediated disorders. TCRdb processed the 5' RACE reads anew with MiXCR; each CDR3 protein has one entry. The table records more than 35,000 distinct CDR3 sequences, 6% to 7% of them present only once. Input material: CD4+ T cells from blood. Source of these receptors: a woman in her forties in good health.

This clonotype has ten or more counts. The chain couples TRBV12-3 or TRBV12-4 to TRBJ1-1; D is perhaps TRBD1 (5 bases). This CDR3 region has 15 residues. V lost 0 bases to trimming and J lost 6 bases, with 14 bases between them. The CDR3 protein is CASSLAGGRGAEAFF. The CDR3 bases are TGTGCCAGCAGTTTAGCGGGCGGAAGGGGAGCTGAAGCTTTCTTT.

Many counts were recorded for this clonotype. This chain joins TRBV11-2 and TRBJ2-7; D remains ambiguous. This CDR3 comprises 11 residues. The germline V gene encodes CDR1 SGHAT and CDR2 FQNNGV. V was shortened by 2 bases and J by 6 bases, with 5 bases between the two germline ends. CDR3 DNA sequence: TGTGCCAGCAGCTTACTTCTCGAGCAGTACTTC. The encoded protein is CASSLLLEQYF. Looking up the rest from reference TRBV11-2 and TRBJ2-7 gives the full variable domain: EAGVAQSPRYKIIEKRQSVAFWCNPISGHATLYWYQQILGQGPKLLIQFQNNGVVDDSQLPKDRFSAERLKGVDSTLKIQPAKLEDSAVYLCASSLLLEQYFGPGTRLTVT.

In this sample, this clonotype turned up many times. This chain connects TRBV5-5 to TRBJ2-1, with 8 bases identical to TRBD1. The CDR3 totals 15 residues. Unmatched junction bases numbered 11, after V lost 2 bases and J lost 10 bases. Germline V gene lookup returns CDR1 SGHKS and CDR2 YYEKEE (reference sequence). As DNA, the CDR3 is TGTGCCAGCAGCTTCCAGGGGGCCCCTCTCGAGGAGCAGTTCTTC. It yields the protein CASSFQGAPLEEQFF.

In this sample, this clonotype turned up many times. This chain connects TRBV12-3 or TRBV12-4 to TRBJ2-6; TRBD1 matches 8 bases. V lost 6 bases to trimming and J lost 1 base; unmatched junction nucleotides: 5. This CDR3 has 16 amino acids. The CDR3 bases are TGTGCCAGCAGGAGGACAGGGTTGTCTGGGGCCAACGTCCTGACTTTC. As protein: CASRRTGLSGANVLTF.

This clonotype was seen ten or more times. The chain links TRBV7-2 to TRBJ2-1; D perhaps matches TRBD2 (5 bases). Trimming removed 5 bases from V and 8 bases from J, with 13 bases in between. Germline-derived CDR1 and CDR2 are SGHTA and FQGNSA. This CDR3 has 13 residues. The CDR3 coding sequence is TGTGCCAGCAGCCGAAATCCGCGGGATGAGCAGTTCTTC. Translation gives CASSRNPRDEQFF.

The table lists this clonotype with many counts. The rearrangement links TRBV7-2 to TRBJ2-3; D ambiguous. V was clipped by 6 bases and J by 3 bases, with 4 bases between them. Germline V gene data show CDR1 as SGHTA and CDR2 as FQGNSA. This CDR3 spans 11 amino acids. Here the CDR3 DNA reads TGTGCCAGCAGTCCTACAGATACGCAGTATTTT. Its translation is CASSPTDTQYF.

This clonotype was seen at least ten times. The CDR3 nucleotides read TGCGCCAGCAGCTTAGGTTCCCAAGAGACCCAGTACTTC. Its translation is CASSLGSQETQYF. The rearrangement uses TRBV5-1 and TRBJ2-5, with D hard to call. V was cut by 2 bases and J by 1 base, with 6 bases left in between. Germline assignment: CDR1 SGHRS and CDR2 YFSETQ. The CDR3 is 13 residues long.

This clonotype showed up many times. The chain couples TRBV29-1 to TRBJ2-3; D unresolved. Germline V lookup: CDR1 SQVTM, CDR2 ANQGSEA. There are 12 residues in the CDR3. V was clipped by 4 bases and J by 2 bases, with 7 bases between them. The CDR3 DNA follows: TGCAGCGTTGTCCCTAACACAGATACGCAGTATTTT. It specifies CSVVPNTDTQYF.

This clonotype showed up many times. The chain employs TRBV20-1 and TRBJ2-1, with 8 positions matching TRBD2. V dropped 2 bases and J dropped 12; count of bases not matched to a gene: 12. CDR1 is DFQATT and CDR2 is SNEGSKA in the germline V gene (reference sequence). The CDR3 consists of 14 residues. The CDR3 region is CSARTGTSLLRQFF. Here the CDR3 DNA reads TGCAGTGCTAGAACCGGGACTAGTTTGCTCAGGCAGTTCTTC.

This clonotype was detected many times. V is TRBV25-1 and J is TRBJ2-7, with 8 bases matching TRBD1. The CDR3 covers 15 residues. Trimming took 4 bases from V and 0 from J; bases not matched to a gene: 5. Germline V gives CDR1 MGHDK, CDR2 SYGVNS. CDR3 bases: TGTGCCAGCAGTGTTAGGACAGGGAACTCCTACGAGCAGTACTTC. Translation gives CASSVRTGNSYEQYF.

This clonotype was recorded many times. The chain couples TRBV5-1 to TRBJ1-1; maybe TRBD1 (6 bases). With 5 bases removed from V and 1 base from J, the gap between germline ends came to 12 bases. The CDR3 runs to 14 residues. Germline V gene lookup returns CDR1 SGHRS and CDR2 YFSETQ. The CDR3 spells CASRQGSPNTEAFF. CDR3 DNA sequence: TGCGCCAGCAGACAGGGCTCTCCGAACACTGAAGCTTTCTTT.

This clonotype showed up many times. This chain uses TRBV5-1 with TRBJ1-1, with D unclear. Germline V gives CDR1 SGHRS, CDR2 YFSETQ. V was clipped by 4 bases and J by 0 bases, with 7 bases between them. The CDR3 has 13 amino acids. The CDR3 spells CASSGEVNTEAFF. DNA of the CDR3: TGCGCCAGCAGCGGCGAAGTGAACACTGAAGCTTTCTTT.

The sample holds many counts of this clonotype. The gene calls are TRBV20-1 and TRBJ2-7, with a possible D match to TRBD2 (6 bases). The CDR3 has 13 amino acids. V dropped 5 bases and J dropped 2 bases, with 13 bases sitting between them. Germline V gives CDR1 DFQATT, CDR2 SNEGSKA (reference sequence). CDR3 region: CSAYTGLTYEQYF. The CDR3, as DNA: TGCAGTGCTTATACGGGACTTACCTACGAGCAGTACTTC.

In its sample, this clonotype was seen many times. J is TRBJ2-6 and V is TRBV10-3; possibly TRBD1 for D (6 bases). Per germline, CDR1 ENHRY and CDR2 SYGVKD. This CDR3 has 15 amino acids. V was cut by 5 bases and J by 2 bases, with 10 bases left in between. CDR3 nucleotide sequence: TGTGCCATCAGTTTACAGGGTACTGGGGCCAACGTCCTGACTTTC. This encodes CAISLQGTGANVLTF.

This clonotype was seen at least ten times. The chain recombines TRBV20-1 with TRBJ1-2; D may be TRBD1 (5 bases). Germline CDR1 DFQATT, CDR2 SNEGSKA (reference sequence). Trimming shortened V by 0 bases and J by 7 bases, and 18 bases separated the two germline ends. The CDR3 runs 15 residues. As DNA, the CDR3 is TGCAGTGCTAGAGACCCCGGGACGGGGCGGGGTGGCTACACCTTC. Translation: CSARDPGTGRGGYTF.

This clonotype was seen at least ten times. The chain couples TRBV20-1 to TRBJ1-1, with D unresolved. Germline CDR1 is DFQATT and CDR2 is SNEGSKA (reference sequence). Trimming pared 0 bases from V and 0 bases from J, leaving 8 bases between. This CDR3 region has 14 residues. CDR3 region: CSAREARVNTEAFF. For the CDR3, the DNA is TGCAGTGCTAGAGAGGCAAGGGTGAACACTGAAGCTTTCTTT.

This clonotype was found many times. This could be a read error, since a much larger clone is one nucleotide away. The CDR3 loop is CVSSPSRVYEKLFF. The CDR3 DNA reads as TGTGTCAGCAGCCCCAGCAGGGTGTATGAAAAACTGTTTTTT. The chain couples TRBV6-5 to TRBJ1-4; possibly TRBD1 for D (5 bases). The CDR3 has 14 residues. The germline CDR1 and CDR2 sequences are MNHEY and SVGAGI.

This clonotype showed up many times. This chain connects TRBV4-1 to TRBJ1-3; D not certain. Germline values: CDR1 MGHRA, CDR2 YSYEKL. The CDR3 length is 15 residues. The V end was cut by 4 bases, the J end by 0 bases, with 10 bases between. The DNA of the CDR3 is TGCGCCAGCAGCCGGTACAGCTACTCTGGAAACACCATATATTTT. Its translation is CASSRYSYSGNTIYF.

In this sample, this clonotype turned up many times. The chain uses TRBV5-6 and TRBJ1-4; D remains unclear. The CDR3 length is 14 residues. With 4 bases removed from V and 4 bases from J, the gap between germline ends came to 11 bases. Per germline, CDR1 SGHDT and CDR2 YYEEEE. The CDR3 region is CASSASYSNEKLFF. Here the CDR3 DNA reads TGTGCCAGCAGCGCCTCCTACAGTAATGAAAAACTGTTTTTT.

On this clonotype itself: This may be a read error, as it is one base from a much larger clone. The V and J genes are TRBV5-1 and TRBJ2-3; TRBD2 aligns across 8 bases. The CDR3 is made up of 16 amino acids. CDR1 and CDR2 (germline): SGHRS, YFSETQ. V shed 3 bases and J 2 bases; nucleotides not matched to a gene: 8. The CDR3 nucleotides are TGCGCCAGCAGCTGGGGACTAGTGACAAACACAGATACGCAGTATTTT. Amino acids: CASSWGLVTNTDTQYF. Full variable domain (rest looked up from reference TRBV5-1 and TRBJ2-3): KAGVTQTPRYLIKTRGQQVTLSCSPISGHRSVSWYQQTPGQGLQFLFEYFSETQRNKGNFPGRFSGRQFSNSRSEMNVSTLELGDSALYLCASSWGLVTNTDTQYFGPGTRLTVL.